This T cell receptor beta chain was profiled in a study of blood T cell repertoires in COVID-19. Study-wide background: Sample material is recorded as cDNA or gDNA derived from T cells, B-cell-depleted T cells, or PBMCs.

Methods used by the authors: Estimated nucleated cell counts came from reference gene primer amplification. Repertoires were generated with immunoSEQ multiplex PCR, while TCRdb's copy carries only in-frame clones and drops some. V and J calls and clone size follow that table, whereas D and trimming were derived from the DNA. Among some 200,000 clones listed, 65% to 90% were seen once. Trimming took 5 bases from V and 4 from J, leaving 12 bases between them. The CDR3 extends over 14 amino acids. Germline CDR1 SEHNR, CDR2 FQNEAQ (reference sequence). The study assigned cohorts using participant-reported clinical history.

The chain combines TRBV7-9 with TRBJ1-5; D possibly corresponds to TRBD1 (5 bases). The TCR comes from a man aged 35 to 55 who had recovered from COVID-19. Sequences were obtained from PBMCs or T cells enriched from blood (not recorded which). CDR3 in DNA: TGTGCCAGCAGCCCCGGGACTGCTAATCAGCCCCAGCATTTT. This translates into CASSPGTANQPQHF.